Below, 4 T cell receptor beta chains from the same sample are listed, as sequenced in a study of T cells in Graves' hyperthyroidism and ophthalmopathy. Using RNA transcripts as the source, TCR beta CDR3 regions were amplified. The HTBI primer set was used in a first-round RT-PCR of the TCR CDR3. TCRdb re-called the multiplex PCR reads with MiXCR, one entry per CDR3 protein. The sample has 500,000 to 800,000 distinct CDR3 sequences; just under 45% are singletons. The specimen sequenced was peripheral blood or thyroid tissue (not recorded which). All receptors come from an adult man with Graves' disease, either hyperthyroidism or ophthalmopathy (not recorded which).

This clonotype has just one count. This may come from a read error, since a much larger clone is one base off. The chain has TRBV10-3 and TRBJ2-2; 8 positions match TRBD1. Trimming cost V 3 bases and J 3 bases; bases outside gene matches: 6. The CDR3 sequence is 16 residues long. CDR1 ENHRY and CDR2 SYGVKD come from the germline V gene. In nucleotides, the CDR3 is TGTGCCATCAGTGACGGGTGGACAGGGTACACCGGGGAGCTGTTTTTT. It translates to CAISDGWTGYTGELFF.

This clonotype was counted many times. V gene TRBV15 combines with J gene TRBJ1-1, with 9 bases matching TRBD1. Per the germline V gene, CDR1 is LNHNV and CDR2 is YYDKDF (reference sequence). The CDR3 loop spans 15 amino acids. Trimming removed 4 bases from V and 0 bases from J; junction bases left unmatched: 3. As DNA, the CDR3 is TGTGCCACCAGCACCGGACAGGGGTTGAACACTGAAGCTTTCTTT. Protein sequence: CATSTGQGLNTEAFF.

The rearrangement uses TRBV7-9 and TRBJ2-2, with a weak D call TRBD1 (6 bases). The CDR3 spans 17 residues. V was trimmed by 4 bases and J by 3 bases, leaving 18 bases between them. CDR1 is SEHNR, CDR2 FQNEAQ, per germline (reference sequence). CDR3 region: CASSYGGWGRDTGELFF. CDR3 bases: TGTGCCAGCAGCTATGGGGGCTGGGGGCGCGACACCGGGGAGCTGTTTTTT.

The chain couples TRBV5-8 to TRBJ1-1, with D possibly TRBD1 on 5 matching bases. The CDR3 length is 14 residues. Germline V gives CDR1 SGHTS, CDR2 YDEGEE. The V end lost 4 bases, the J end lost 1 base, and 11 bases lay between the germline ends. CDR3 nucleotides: TGTGCCAGCAGCGTTCAGGGTCGGAACACTGAAGCTTTCTTT. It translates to CASSVQGRNTEAFF.